The 15 T cell receptor beta chains below were found in one sample sequenced in a study of patients and donors after allogeneic stem cell transplantation. TCRdb redid the calling of the RT-PCR reads with MiXCR, one entry per CDR3 protein. The sample has some 21,000 distinct CDR3 sequences, around 31% seen once. Sequenced sample: blood, either unsorted or a sorted T cell fraction (not recorded which). The receptor set was obtained from a human donor who was either an allogeneic HSCT recipient or a stem cell or donor lymphocyte infusion donor (not recorded which). It is not recorded whose cells these are; they may come from a transplant donor.

This clonotype was seen a few times. CDR3 nucleotides: TGCGCCAGCAGCCAAGATTCAGCGGGACAGGGCAGAAACACCATATATTTT. Its translation is CASSQDSAGQGRNTIYF. The rearrangement uses TRBV4-3 and TRBJ1-3; 9 bases line up with TRBD1. The CDR3 runs 17 residues. Per the germline V gene, CDR1 is LGHNA and CDR2 is YSLEER. Germline trimming cut 0 bases from V and 5 bases from J; bases unmatched to any gene: 8.

The chain couples TRBV12-3 or TRBV12-4 to TRBJ2-3, with D tentatively TRBD2 (5 bases). This CDR3 is built from 14 residues. The ends were cut back, 2 bases at V and 2 bases at J, with 8 bases in the middle. The CDR3 DNA sequence: TGTGCCAGCAGTTTACTAGCTACCACAGATACGCAGTATTTT. It encodes CASSLLATTDTQYF.

The gene calls are TRBV9 and TRBJ1-5; D not certain. This CDR3 has 14 residues. Germline values: CDR1 SGDLS, CDR2 YYNGEE. V lost 3 bases and J lost 3, with 10 bases in between. The CDR3 reads CASSESGANQPQHF. The CDR3 DNA follows: TGTGCCAGCAGCGAGTCCGGAGCCAATCAGCCCCAGCATTTT.

The table lists this clonotype with a few counts. The gene calls are TRBV27 and TRBJ1-2, with 11 bases aligning to TRBD1. Germline loops: CDR1 MNHEY, CDR2 SMNVEV (reference sequence). After removal of 6 bases from V and 4 bases from J, the junction contained 4 bases not matched to a gene. The CDR3 has 14 residues. This CDR3 is CASRKGTGGYGYTF. The CDR3 DNA reads as TGTGCCAGCAGGAAGGGGACAGGGGGCTATGGCTACACCTTC.

V is TRBV29-1 and J is TRBJ1-6; D is unresolved. Per germline, CDR1 SQVTM and CDR2 ANQGSEA. The V end lost 7 bases, the J end lost 10 bases, and 17 bases lay between the germline ends. The length of the CDR3 is 13 residues. CDR3 bases: TGCAGCGCTCGTCGAGGGTACGGGTCACCCCTCCACTTT. This codes for CSARRGYGSPLHF.

This chain links TRBV7-2 with TRBJ1-3; the match to TRBD1 covers 8 bases. Unmatched junction bases numbered 6, after V lost 4 bases and J lost 4 bases. The germline CDR1 and CDR2 sequences are SGHTA and FQGNSA. This CDR3 has 15 residues. The CDR3 loop reads CASSWTTGVGNTIYF. The DNA for the CDR3 is TGTGCCAGCAGCTGGACGACAGGGGTAGGAAACACCATATATTTT.

This clonotype has more than one count but fewer than ten. The CDR3 nucleotides are TGCAGTGCTAGAGTGTCAGGGCCCACTGAAGCTTTCTTT. It encodes CSARVSGPTEAFF. The chain has TRBV20-1 and TRBJ1-1; D perhaps matches TRBD1 (5 bases). V was clipped by 1 base and J by 4 bases, with 10 bases between them. This CDR3 is built from 13 residues. Germline lookup yields CDR1 DFQATT and CDR2 SNEGSKA (reference sequence).

This clonotype was seen only a few times. The chain couples TRBV2 to TRBJ1-2; the match to TRBD1 covers 8 bases. With V trimmed by 1 base and J by 6 bases, 4 bases remained unmatched. This CDR3 is built from 14 residues. Germline V gene sequence: CDR1 SNHLY, CDR2 FYNNEI. CDR3 region: CASSEGQGADGYTF. In DNA, the CDR3 is TGTGCCAGCAGTGAAGGGCAGGGGGCGGATGGCTACACCTTC.

The chain uses TRBV28 and TRBJ1-2, with 8 bases aligning to TRBD1. CDR3 length: 18 residues. V lost 3 bases, J lost 4 bases, and 16 bases stayed unmatched. Per germline, CDR1 MDHEN and CDR2 SYDVKM. CDR3 amino acids: CASSFTGQGSVRAYGYTF. The CDR3 region has the DNA TGTGCCAGCAGTTTTACAGGACAGGGATCCGTTAGGGCCTATGGCTACACCTTC.

The chain uses TRBV7-3 and TRBJ1-2, with 7 nucleotides matching TRBD1. CDR1 and CDR2 (germline): SGHTA, FQGTGA. Trimming at V came to 5 bases and at J to 6 bases, leaving 9 bases not matched to a gene. The CDR3 runs to 14 residues. The CDR3 sequence is CASSPTGVGDGYTF. The CDR3 nucleotides are TGTGCCAGCAGCCCCACAGGGGTGGGAGATGGCTACACCTTC.

This clonotype has only a few counts. The CDR3 DNA sequence: TGTGCCAGCAGCCAAGAGGCGCAGACGAATACGCAGTATTTT. It specifies CASSQEAQTNTQYF. This rearrangement joins TRBV4-2 to TRBJ2-3; D ambiguous. V shed 0 bases and J shed 7 bases, with 11 bases lying between them. Germline CDR1 LGHNA, CDR2 YNFKEQ. The CDR3 is 14 residues long.

This clonotype was recorded at least ten times. V and J are TRBV4-3 and TRBJ1-5, with a tentative D call TRBD1 (6 bases). The CDR3 totals 14 residues. Germline CDR1 reads LGHNA; CDR2 reads YSLEER. The ends were cut back, 0 bases at V and 5 bases at J, with 8 bases in the middle. The CDR3 DNA reads as TGCGCCAGCAGCCAAGAAAGGGGGTATCAGCCCCAGCATTTT. As protein: CASSQERGYQPQHF.

This clonotype was seen ten or more times. The genes are TRBV20-1 and TRBJ2-7; perhaps TRBD1 as D (6 bases). This CDR3 has 13 amino acids. V lost 3 bases and J 4 bases, leaving 13 bases between the germline ends. Per the germline V gene, CDR1 is DFQATT and CDR2 is SNEGSKA (reference sequence). This chain's CDR3 is CSASRQATYEQYV. The DNA for the CDR3 is TGCAGTGCTAGCCGACAGGCTACTTACGAGCAGTACGTC.

The chain carries TRBV9 and TRBJ2-5, with D possibly being TRBD2 (5 bases). The CDR3 consists of 16 residues. Trimming cost V 0 bases and J 5 bases, with 17 bases left between them. In germline, CDR1 is SGDLS, CDR2 YYNGEE. The CDR3 protein is CASSVVATTFGETQYF. The CDR3 coding sequence is TGTGCCAGCAGCGTAGTTGCGACTACCTTTGGCGAGACCCAGTACTTC. The whole variable domain, remainder taken from reference TRBV9 and TRBJ2-5, is DSGVTQTPKHLITATGQRVTLRCSPRSGDLSVYWYQQSLDQGLQFLIQYYNGEERAKGNILERFSAQQFPDLHSELNLSSLELGDSALYFCASSVVATTFGETQYFGPGTRLLVL.

This clonotype turned up a few times. V gene TRBV7-3 combines with J gene TRBJ2-3, with TRBD1 as a possible D gene (5 bases). V was clipped by 2 bases and J by 0 bases, with 9 bases between them. CDR1 is SGHTA and CDR2 is FQGTGA in the germline V gene. The length of the CDR3 is 15 residues. DNA of the CDR3: TGTGCCAGCAGCTTAGTTGGGGCGAGCACAGATACGCAGTATTTT. It codes for CASSLVGASTDTQYF.